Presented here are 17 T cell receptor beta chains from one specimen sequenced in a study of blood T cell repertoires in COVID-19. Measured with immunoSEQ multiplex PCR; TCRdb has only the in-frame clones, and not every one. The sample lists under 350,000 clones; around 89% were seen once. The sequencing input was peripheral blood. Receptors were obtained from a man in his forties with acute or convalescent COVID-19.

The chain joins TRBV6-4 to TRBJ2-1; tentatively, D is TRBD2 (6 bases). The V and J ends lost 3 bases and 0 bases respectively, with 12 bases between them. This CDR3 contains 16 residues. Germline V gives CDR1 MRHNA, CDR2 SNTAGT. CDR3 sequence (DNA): TGTGCCAGCAGTGAGGGGGGTACCCGCTCCTACAATGAGCAGTTCTTC. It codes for CASSEGGTRSYNEQFF.

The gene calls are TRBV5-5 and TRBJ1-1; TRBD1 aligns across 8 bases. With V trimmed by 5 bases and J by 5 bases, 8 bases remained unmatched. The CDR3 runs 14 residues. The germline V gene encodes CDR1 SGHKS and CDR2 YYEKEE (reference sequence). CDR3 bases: TGTGCCAGCAGTTATTACGACAGGGGAACTGAAGCTTTCTTT. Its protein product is CASSYYDRGTEAFF.

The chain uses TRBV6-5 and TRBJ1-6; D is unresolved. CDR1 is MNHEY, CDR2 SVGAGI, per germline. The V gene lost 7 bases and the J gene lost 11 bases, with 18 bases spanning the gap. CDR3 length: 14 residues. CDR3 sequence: CASTSGLGLPPLHF. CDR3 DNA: TGTGCCAGCACCTCTGGGTTAGGACTACCACCCCTCCACTTT.

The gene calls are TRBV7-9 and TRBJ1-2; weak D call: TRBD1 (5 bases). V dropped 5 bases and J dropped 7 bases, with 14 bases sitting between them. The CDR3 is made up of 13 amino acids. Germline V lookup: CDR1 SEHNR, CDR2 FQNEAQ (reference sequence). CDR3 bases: TGTGCCAGCAGCCCCGCGGGGAGGGGTGGCTACACCTTC. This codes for CASSPAGRGGYTF.

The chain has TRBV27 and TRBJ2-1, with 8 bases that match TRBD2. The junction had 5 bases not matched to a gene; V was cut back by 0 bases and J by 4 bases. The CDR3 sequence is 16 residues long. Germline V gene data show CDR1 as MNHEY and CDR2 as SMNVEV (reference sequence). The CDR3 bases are TGTGCCAGCAGTTTATCCGAGACTAGCGTATACAATGAGCAGTTCTTC. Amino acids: CASSLSETSVYNEQFF.

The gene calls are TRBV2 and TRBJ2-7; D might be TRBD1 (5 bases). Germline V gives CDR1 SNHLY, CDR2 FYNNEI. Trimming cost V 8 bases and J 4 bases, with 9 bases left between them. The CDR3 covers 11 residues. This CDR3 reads CASARAYEQYF. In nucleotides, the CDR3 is TGTGCCAGCGCCAGGGCATACGAGCAGTACTTC.

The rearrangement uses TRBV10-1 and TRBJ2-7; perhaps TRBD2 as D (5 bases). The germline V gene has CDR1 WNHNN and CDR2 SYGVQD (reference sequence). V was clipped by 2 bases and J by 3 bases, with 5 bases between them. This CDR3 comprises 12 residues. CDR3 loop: CASSETSYEQYF. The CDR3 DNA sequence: TGCGCCAGCAGTGAGACTAGCTACGAGCAGTACTTC.

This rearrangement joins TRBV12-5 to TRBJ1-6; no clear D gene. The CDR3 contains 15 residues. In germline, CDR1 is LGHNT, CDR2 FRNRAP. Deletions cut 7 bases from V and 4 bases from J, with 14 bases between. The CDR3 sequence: CASALLGAYNSPLHF. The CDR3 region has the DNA TGTGCTAGTGCCCTTTTAGGAGCATATAATTCACCCCTCCACTTT.

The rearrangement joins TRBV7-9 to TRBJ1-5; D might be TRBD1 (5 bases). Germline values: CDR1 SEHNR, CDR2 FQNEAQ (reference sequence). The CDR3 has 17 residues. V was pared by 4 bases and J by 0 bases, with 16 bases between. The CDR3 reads CASSSQGGLGSNQPQHF. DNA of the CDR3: TGTGCCAGCAGCTCGCAGGGAGGTCTGGGTAGCAATCAGCCCCAGCATTTT.

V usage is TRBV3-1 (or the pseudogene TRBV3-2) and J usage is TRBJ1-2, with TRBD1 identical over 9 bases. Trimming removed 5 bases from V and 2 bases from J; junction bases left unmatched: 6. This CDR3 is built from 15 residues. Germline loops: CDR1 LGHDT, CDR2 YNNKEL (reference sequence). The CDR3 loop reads CASSWGQGGNYGYTF. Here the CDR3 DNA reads TGTGCCAGCAGCTGGGGACAGGGAGGAAACTATGGCTACACCTTC.

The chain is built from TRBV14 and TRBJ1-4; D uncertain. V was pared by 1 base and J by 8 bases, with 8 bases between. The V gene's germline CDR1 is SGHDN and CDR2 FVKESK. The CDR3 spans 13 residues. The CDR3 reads CASSQAPREKLFF. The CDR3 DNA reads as TGTGCCAGCAGCCAAGCGCCCAGAGAAAAACTGTTTTTT.

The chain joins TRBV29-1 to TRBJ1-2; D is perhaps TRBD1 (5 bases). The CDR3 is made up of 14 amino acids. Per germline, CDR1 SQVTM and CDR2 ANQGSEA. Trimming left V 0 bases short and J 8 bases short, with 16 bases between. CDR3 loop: CSVEDQGRVGGYTF. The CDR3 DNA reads TGCAGCGTTGAAGATCAGGGCAGAGTGGGCGGCTACACCTTC.

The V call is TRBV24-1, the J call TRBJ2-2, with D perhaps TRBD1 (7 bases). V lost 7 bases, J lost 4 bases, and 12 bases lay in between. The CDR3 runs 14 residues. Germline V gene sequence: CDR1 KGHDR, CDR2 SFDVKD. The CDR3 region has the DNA TGTGCCACCAGAGGAGGGGGCAGCACCGGGGAGCTGTTTTTT. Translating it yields CATRGGGSTGELFF.

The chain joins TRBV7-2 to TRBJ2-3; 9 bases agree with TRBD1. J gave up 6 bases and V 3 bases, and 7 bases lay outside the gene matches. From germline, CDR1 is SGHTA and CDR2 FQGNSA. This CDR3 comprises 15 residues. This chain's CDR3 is CASSFIGQGSDTQYF. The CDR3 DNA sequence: TGTGCCAGCAGCTTTATTGGACAGGGGAGCGATACGCAGTATTTT.

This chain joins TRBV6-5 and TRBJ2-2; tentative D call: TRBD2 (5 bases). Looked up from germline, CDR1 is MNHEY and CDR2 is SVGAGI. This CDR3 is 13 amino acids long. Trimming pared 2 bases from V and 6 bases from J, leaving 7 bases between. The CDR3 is CASSYGGAGELFF. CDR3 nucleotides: TGTGCCAGCAGTTACGGAGGAGCCGGGGAGCTGTTTTTT.

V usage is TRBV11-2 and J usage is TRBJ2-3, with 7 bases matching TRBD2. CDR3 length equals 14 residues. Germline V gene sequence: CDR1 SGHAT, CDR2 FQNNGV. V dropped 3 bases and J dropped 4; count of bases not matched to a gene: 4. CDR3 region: CASSFYRGADTQYF. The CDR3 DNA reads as TGTGCCAGCAGCTTTTATCGGGGGGCAGATACGCAGTATTTT.

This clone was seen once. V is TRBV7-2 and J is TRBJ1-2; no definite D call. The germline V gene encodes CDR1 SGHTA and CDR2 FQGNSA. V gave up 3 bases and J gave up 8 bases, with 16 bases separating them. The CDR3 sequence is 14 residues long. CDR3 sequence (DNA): TGTGCCAGCAGCTTGGGCAGCTCGGGGAGGGGCTACACCTTC. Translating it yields CASSLGSSGRGYTF.